This passage covers 24 T cell receptor beta chains from one sample sequenced in a study of early T cells in non-severe SARS-CoV-2 infection. TCRdb reanalysed the 5' RACE reads using MiXCR and keeps one entry per CDR3 protein. The data contain more than 85,000 distinct CDR3 sequences, 16% of them singletons. Sequenced sample: whole blood. The receptors were gathered from an adult who was a healthcare worker with PCR-confirmed SARS-CoV-2 infection or an uninfected control (not recorded which).

At least ten counts were recorded for this clonotype. V and J are TRBV20-1 and TRBJ2-7, with D tentatively TRBD2 (5 bases). The CDR3 has 12 residues. Trimming stripped 6 bases from V and 7 bases from J, with 16 bases between. Germline V CDR1 and CDR2: DFQATT, SNEGSKA (reference sequence). The CDR3 DNA reads TGCAGTGCCTATCAAGGCGGGTTGGAGCAGTACTTC. It yields the protein CSAYQGGLEQYF.

The V call is TRBV7-2, the J call TRBJ1-6; D gene unclear. The CDR3 is made up of 14 amino acids. Germline values: CDR1 SGHTA, CDR2 FQGNSA. Trimming cost V 5 bases and J 13 bases, with 18 bases left between them. CDR3 sequence: CASSIGREGRPLHF. CDR3 coding DNA: TGTGCCAGCAGCATAGGACGGGAGGGTCGTCCCCTCCACTTT.

This clonotype was observed a few times. The rearrangement uses TRBV28 and TRBJ1-2; D might be TRBD1 (5 bases). This CDR3 comprises 12 residues. The germline CDR1 and CDR2 sequences are MDHEN and SYDVKM. Trimming removed 8 bases from V and 3 bases from J, with 10 bases in between. The CDR3 loop reads CASGQGDYGYTF. DNA of the CDR3: TGTGCCAGCGGGCAGGGCGACTATGGCTACACCTTC.

V usage is TRBV5-6 and J usage is TRBJ1-2; D gene ambiguous. With 0 bases removed from V and 5 bases from J, the gap between germline ends came to 5 bases. The CDR3 has 12 amino acids. Germline V gene sequence: CDR1 SGHDT, CDR2 YYEEEE. The CDR3 DNA reads TGTGCCAGCAGCTTGGCTCGTTATGGCTACACCTTC. This encodes CASSLARYGYTF.

There are a few counts of this clonotype. The chain is built from TRBV4-3 and TRBJ1-5, with D possibly matching TRBD1 (5 bases). Germline V CDR1 and CDR2: LGHNA, YSLEER. This CDR3 region has 15 residues. With 4 bases removed from V and 0 bases from J, the gap between germline ends came to 10 bases. The CDR3 loop reads CASSLGHYSNQPQHF. The CDR3 nucleotides are TGCGCCAGCAGCCTAGGACACTATAGCAATCAGCCCCAGCATTTT.

In its sample, this clonotype was seen many times. The chain joins TRBV29-1 to TRBJ1-5; 7 bases align to TRBD1. Germline V gene sequence: CDR1 SQVTM, CDR2 ANQGSEA. The ends lost 4 bases at V and 1 base at J; junction bases unmatched: 1. CDR3 length equals 13 residues. CDR3 DNA: TGCAGCGTTGTACAGGGGAGCAATCAGCCCCAGCATTTT. Its translation is CSVVQGSNQPQHF. Together with reference TRBV29-1 and TRBJ1-5, the CDR3 gives the full variable domain: SAVISQKPSRDICQRGTSLTIQCQVDSQVTMMFWYRQQPGQSLTLIATANQGSEATYESGFVIDKFPISRPNLTFSTLTVSNMSPEDSSIYLCSVVQGSNQPQHFGDGTRLSIL.

The J gene is TRBJ2-3, the V gene TRBV3-1; 9 positions match TRBD2. The CDR3 covers 18 residues. J gave up 0 bases and V 4 bases, and 11 bases lay outside the gene matches. The germline V gene encodes CDR1 LGHDT and CDR2 YNNKEL (reference sequence). The CDR3: CASSRAGRSGGSTDTQYF. For the CDR3, the DNA is TGTGCCAGCAGCCGGGCAGGTAGGAGCGGGGGGAGCACAGATACGCAGTATTTT.

The gene calls are TRBV6-9 and TRBJ1-5, with D tentatively TRBD1 (5 bases). Germline CDR1 is MNHGY and CDR2 is SVAAGI. Deletions cut 6 bases from V and 5 bases from J, with 20 bases between. The CDR3 runs to 16 residues. The CDR3 nucleotides are TGTGCCAGCAGCCTCCCCCAGGGCGATTCTTATCAGCCCCAGCATTTT. Protein product: CASSLPQGDSYQPQHF.

In this sample, this clonotype turned up many times. V usage is TRBV10-3 and J usage is TRBJ2-3, with 13 bases identical to TRBD2. CDR3 length: 16 amino acids. Trimming at V came to 8 bases and at J to 1 base, leaving 6 bases not matched to a gene. CDR1 and CDR2 (germline): ENHRY, SYGVKD. For the CDR3, the DNA is TGTGCCATCGGACTAGCGGGAGCTAGGGGCACAGATACGCAGTATTTT. Amino acid sequence: CAIGLAGARGTDTQYF.

This chain joins TRBV13 and TRBJ1-1; no clear D gene. V was trimmed by 5 bases and J by 1 base, leaving 20 bases between them. Germline values: CDR1 PRHDT, CDR2 FYEKMQ (reference sequence). The CDR3 has 17 amino acids. The CDR3 DNA sequence: TGTGCCAGCAGCCCAACCCAAACTGGACTGAGGAACACTGAAGCTTTCTTT. Translating it yields CASSPTQTGLRNTEAFF.

CDR3 sequence reads: CASSPVIPRAKAYEQYF. The DNA for the CDR3 is TGTGCCAGCTCACCAGTGATCCCGCGAGCGAAGGCCTACGAGCAGTACTTC. The chain recombines TRBV18 with TRBJ2-7; D uncertain. V was trimmed by 2 bases and J by 2 bases, leaving 19 bases between them. The CDR3 contains 17 residues. Per germline, CDR1 KGHSH and CDR2 LQKENI.

The chain uses TRBV7-9 and TRBJ2-1, with 7 bases lining up with TRBD2. The CDR3 is 15 amino acids. The V gene's germline CDR1 is SEHNR and CDR2 FQNEAQ (reference sequence). Germline trimming cut 5 bases from V and 7 bases from J; bases unmatched to any gene: 11. The CDR3 spells CASSPWEAGRNEQFF. CDR3 DNA sequence: TGTGCCAGCAGCCCCTGGGAAGCGGGGAGAAATGAGCAGTTCTTC.

Points on this clonotype: One junction end disagrees with the germline gene, perhaps due to a read error. V is TRBV15 and J is TRBJ2-3; TRBD2 agrees at 8 bases. The CDR3 extends over 18 amino acids. Germline CDR1 reads LNHNV; CDR2 reads YYDKDF (reference sequence). The CDR3 DNA is TGTGCCACCAGCAGAGATCTCGTCAGCGGGGGACACACAGATACGCATTATTTT. Residues: CATSRDLVSGGHTDTHYF.

V usage is TRBV14 and J usage is TRBJ2-1; 8 bases align to TRBD1. There are 14 residues in the CDR3. Germline V CDR1 and CDR2: SGHDN, FVKESK. With 3 bases clipped from V and 4 bases from J, the junction kept 2 bases outside the gene matches. DNA of the CDR3: TGTGCCAGCAGCCAGCACAGGGGGTACAATGAGCAGTTCTTC. It yields the protein CASSQHRGYNEQFF.

The chain carries TRBV29-1 and TRBJ1-2, with D possibly matching TRBD1 (5 bases). Trimming took 4 bases from V and 0 from J, leaving 12 bases between them. CDR3 length: 14 residues. Germline-derived CDR1 and CDR2 are SQVTM and ANQGSEA. CDR3 residues: CSVGQRLANYGYTF. CDR3 DNA sequence: TGCAGCGTTGGACAGCGCCTAGCTAACTATGGCTACACCTTC. Combining the CDR3 with reference TRBV29-1 and TRBJ1-2 gives the whole variable domain SAVISQKPSRDICQRGTSLTIQCQVDSQVTMMFWYRQQPGQSLTLIATANQGSEATYESGFVIDKFPISRPNLTFSTLTVSNMSPEDSSIYLCSVGQRLANYGYTFGSGTRLTVV.

CDR3 sequence reads: CASRPQGALGQFF. As DNA, the CDR3 is TGTGCCAGCAGACCACAGGGGGCTTTGGGACAGTTCTTC. The rearrangement links TRBV5-4 to TRBJ2-1; 9 nucleotides line up with TRBD1. CDR3 size: 13 residues. Losses at the gene ends were 5 bases for V and 13 bases for J; bases not matched to a gene: 10. The germline gives CDR1 SGHNT, CDR2 YYREEE (reference sequence).

The chain combines TRBV6-2 or TRBV6-3 with TRBJ2-1, with 8 positions matching TRBD1. Germline trimming cut 8 bases from V and 2 bases from J; bases unmatched to any gene: 5. The CDR3 totals 14 residues. The germline V gene encodes CDR1 MNHEY and CDR2 SVGEGT. CDR3 coding DNA: TGTGCCAGCGGAACGGACAGGGCCTACAATGAGCAGTTCTTC. Its protein is CASGTDRAYNEQFF.

The V call is TRBV10-3, the J call TRBJ1-3; no definite D call. This CDR3 contains 12 residues. In germline, CDR1 is ENHRY, CDR2 SYGVKD. V shed 8 bases and J shed 0 bases, with 5 bases lying between them. CDR3 loop: CAISGSGNTIYF. In DNA form, the CDR3 reads TGTGCCATCTCGGGCTCTGGAAACACCATATATTTT.

This chain connects TRBV14 to TRBJ2-7, with 9 bases aligning to TRBD1. The CDR3 totals 12 residues. The germline V gene encodes CDR1 SGHDN and CDR2 FVKESK. The V gene end was trimmed by 1 base and the J gene end by 12 bases; junction bases not matched to a gene: 4. The CDR3 DNA sequence: TGTGCCAGCAGCCAAGTCGGGACAGGGCGGTACTTC. Its protein product is CASSQVGTGRYF.

In this sample, this clonotype turned up many times. The gene calls are TRBV19 and TRBJ1-5, with a tentative D call TRBD1 (6 bases). CDR1 is LNHDA and CDR2 is SQIVND in the germline V gene (reference sequence). The CDR3 sequence is 14 residues long. V was pared by 5 bases and J by 0 bases, with 8 bases between. CDR3 coding DNA: TGTGCCAGTAGTGGGGGCGTTAGCAATCAGCCCCAGCATTTT. Translation: CASSGGVSNQPQHF.

V is TRBV7-8 and J is TRBJ2-1; TRBD2 matches 9 bases. The V gene end was trimmed by 3 bases and the J gene end by 3 bases; junction bases not matched to a gene: 12. Germline loops: CDR1 SGHVS, CDR2 FQNEAQ. The CDR3 is 18 residues long. In DNA, the CDR3 is TGTGCCAGCAGCTTGAGTTGGGGTAGCGGGAGAGTCTACAATGAGCAGTTCTTC. It codes for CASSLSWGSGRVYNEQFF.

This clonotype turned up a few times. This rearrangement joins TRBV20-1 to TRBJ2-5; TRBD1 might be the D (6 bases). Germline V lookup: CDR1 DFQATT, CDR2 SNEGSKA (reference sequence). V gave up 1 base and J gave up 7 bases, with 10 bases separating them. There are 12 residues in the CDR3. CDR3 amino acids: CSARGSRGTQYF. The CDR3 region has the DNA TGCAGTGCTAGAGGATCCAGGGGGACCCAGTACTTC.

In its sample, this clonotype was seen many times. The chain is built from TRBV7-2 and TRBJ2-3; 7 nucleotides line up with TRBD2. Germline V lookup: CDR1 SGHTA, CDR2 FQGNSA. This CDR3 has 16 residues. Trimming took 5 bases from V and 4 from J; bases not matched to a gene: 12. CDR3 in DNA: TGTGCCAGCAGCCTATTGGGGGGGGAATCTGCAGATACGCAGTATTTT. Translating gives CASSLLGGESADTQYF.

This clonotype was recorded a few times. V and J are TRBV7-9 and TRBJ2-3; D remains ambiguous. V gave up 5 bases and J gave up 9 bases, with 18 bases separating them. The CDR3 consists of 14 residues. Germline V gene data show CDR1 as SEHNR and CDR2 as FQNEAQ (reference sequence). CDR3 protein: CASSPPLIATTQYF. The CDR3 DNA reads TGTGCCAGCAGCCCACCTTTAATCGCGACAACGCAGTATTTT.